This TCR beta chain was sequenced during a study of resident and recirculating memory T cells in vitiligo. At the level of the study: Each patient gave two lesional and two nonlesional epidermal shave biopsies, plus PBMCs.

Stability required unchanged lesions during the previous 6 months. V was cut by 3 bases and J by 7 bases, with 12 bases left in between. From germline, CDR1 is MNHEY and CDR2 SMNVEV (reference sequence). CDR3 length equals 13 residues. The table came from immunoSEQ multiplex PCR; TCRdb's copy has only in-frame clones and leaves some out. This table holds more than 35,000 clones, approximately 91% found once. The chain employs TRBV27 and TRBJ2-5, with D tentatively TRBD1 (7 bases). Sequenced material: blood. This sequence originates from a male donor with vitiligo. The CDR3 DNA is TGTGCCAGCAGTTTCGGGACAGCGGGGACCCAGTACTTC. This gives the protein CASSFGTAGTQYF.